Sequencing of this T cell receptor (beta chain) was carried out in a study of OX40 agonist ivuxolimab in advanced cancers. As for the study in general: The study treated patients with ivuxolimab, an agonistic anti-OX40 (CD134) antibody. Hepatocellular carcinoma, melanoma, renal cell or head and neck cancer occurred in dose-escalation patients. Those enrolled were roughly 85% male, with a mean age of around 58 years and ages from roughly 20 to 85.

Assay used: immunoSEQ multiplex PCR; TCRdb lists only in-frame clones, some missing. There are about 58,000 clones in the sample; around 86% occur only once, and 1% to 1.5% lies in the top ten. Losses at the gene ends were 5 bases for V and 6 bases for J; bases not matched to a gene: 4. This CDR3 region has 15 residues. Germline CDR1 and CDR2: KGHSH and LQKENI. Overall study findings and caveats: At 0.1 to 3.0 mg/kg and by week 6, CD4+ and CD8+ T cells in the blood had expanded clonally.

In regard to this clone: Its antigen is not known.

Sequenced here: CD4+ or CD8+ T cells sorted from blood, sampled in a trial of the OX40 agonist ivuxolimab. V usage is TRBV18 and J usage is TRBJ1-6; the match to TRBD1 covers 10 bases. The clonotype originates from an adult with an advanced solid tumor such as melanoma, head and neck, liver or kidney cancer. CDR3 nucleotide sequence: TGTGCCAGCTCAGCGGGGACAGGGGTTAATTCACCCCTCCACTTT. Amino acids: CASSAGTGVNSPLHF.